These T cell receptor beta chains were read from a single sample in a study of blood T cell repertoires in COVID-19. Method: immunoSEQ multiplex PCR; TCRdb's copy keeps in-frame clones and lacks some. The data show about 38,000 clones, with around four fifths seen just once and 4.8% held by the top ten. The specimen sequenced was peripheral blood. The receptor set was obtained from a man aged 50 to 60 with active COVID-19. CDR3s include the opening cysteine and the closing phenylalanine or tryptophan. D genes are given only for firm matches. Size is stated for part of the rows, as once, few or many counts, or as a class when the clone is expanded.

clone_size j_call v_call d_call cdr3_aa cdr3_nt
once TRBJ2-1 TRBV6-5 - CASSYSGPLRSEQFF TGTGCCAGCAGTTACTCGGGTCCACTACGGTCCGAGCAGTTCTTC
- TRBJ2-3 TRBV7-2 - CASSFSSTDTQYF TGTGCCAGCAGCTTTTCGAGCACAGATACGCAGTATTTT
few TRBJ2-5 TRBV7-9 - CASSLDRAAQYF TGTGCCAGCAGCTTAGACCGCGCGGCCCAGTACTTC
- TRBJ2-3 TRBV4-1 - CASSREGGGTDTQYF TGCGCCAGCAGCCGGGAGGGGGGCGGCACAGATACGCAGTATTTT
- TRBJ2-7 TRBV5-1 - CASSLAGGPLYEQYF TGCGCCAGCAGCTTGGCCGGGGGGCCCCTCTACGAGCAGTACTTC
- TRBJ2-5 TRBV4-1 TRBD2 CASSPGLAGGEETQYF TGCGCCAGCAGCCCCGGACTAGCGGGGGGAGAAGAGACCCAGTACTTC
- TRBJ2-2 TRBV7-7 TRBD1 CASSTQGAGTGELFF TGTGCCAGCAGCACACAGGGGGCCGGCACCGGGGAGCTGTTTTTT
- TRBJ1-4 TRBV5-6 - CASSSPRNNEKLFF TGTGCCAGCAGCTCCCCCAGAAACAACGAAAAACTGTTTTTT
- TRBJ1-2 TRBV4-1 - CASSQLQVGYGYTF TGCGCCAGCAGCCAGCTACAGGTGGGCTATGGCTACACCTTC
- TRBJ2-5 TRBV7-2 - CASSLATAAGQETQYF TGTGCCAGCAGCTTAGCGACGGCGGCTGGGCAAGAGACCCAGTACTTC
- TRBJ2-1 TRBV2 - CASSFYEQFF TGTGCCAGCAGTTTCTATGAGCAGTTCTTC
- TRBJ1-5 TRBV7-2 - CASSLGGPWQPQHF TGTGCCAGCAGCTTAGGAGGGCCCTGGCAGCCCCAGCATTTT
- TRBJ2-7 TRBV29-1 - CSVELSFHEQYF TGCAGCGTTGAATTGTCCTTCCACGAGCAGTACTTC
once TRBJ1-6 TRBV25-1 - CASSDPGSGDNSPLHF TGTGCCAGCAGTGACCCGGGGTCCGGGGATAATTCACCCCTCCACTTT
- TRBJ1-5 TRBV9 - CASSAEGRQPQHF TGTGCCAGCAGCGCCGAGGGTCGTCAGCCCCAGCATTTT
- TRBJ1-4 TRBV6-5 - CASTRQPATNEKLFF TGTGCCAGCACCCGACAGCCTGCAACTAATGAAAAACTGTTTTTT
once TRBJ2-5 TRBV9 TRBD2 CASSVSAGGRETQYF TGTGCCAGCAGCGTATCAGCGGGGGGGAGGGAGACCCAGTACTTC
- TRBJ2-7 TRBV6-5 - CASSSGAEQYF TGTGCCAGCAGCTCAGGGGCCGAGCAGTACTTC
medium-sized TRBJ1-4 TRBV5-1 - CASSLILQQGRGRFNEKLFF TGCGCCAGCAGCTTGATCTTACAACAGGGAAGAGGTCGCTTCAATGAAAAACTGTTTTTT
- TRBJ2-6 TRBV7-7 TRBD2 CASSPYRGSGASGANVLTF TGTGCCAGCAGCCCGTACCGGGGGAGCGGGGCCTCTGGGGCCAACGTCCTGACTTTC
- TRBJ2-1 TRBV7-9 TRBD1 CASSSMTGALYNEQFF TGTGCCAGCAGCTCCATGACAGGGGCTCTCTACAATGAGCAGTTCTTC
once TRBJ2-3 TRBV4-1 TRBD2 CASSQRAGALTDTQYF TGCGCCAGCAGCCAACGAGCGGGGGCCCTCACAGATACGCAGTATTTT
- TRBJ2-1 TRBV24-1 - CATSSRELTPNEQFF TGTGCCACCAGTTCGCGGGAACTTACCCCCAATGAGCAGTTCTTC
- TRBJ1-6 TRBV11-2 TRBD1 CASSGRDRVDSPLHF TGTGCCAGCAGCGGGAGGGACAGGGTGGATTCACCCCTCCACTTT
- TRBJ1-2 TRBV7-9 - CASSRRGPGGYTF TGTGCCAGCAGCCGAAGGGGCCCTGGGGGCTACACCTTC
- TRBJ2-1 TRBV7-9 TRBD1 CASSLRDRTYNEQFF TGTGCCAGCAGCCTCCGGGACAGGACCTACAATGAGCAGTTCTTC
once TRBJ2-3 TRBV9 - CASSGTGTYASDTQYF TGTGCCAGCAGCGGGACCGGGACTTATGCGTCAGATACGCAGTATTTT
few TRBJ2-7 TRBV11-1 TRBD2 CASSEGTSPLLEQYF TGTGCCAGCAGCGAGGGGACTAGTCCGTTACTAGAGCAGTACTTC
- TRBJ2-3 TRBV27 - CASSLSSAQGDTQYF TGTGCCAGCAGTTTATCGAGCGCCCAGGGAGATACGCAGTATTTT
- TRBJ2-1 TRBV24-1 TRBD2 CATSEHPGGSSSYNEQFF TGTGCCACCAGTGAACACCCCGGGGGGTCAAGCTCCTACAATGAGCAGTTCTTC
- TRBJ1-2 TRBV7-2 - CASSATGYLGYTF TGTGCCAGCAGCGCGACAGGTTACCTTGGCTACACCTTC
- TRBJ1-1 TRBV4-1 - CASSPGTYTEAFF TGCGCCAGCAGCCCTGGGACTTACACTGAAGCTTTCTTT
- TRBJ2-3 TRBV10-3 TRBD1 CAISSGQGADTQYF TGTGCCATCAGTTCTGGACAGGGGGCGGATACGCAGTATTTT
- TRBJ2-6 TRBV5-1 - CASSFGQHSGANVLTF TGCGCCAGCAGCTTCGGACAGCACTCTGGGGCCAACGTCCTGACTTTC
few TRBJ1-2 TRBV5-4 TRBD1 CASSLGRGQGSYGYTF TGTGCCAGCAGCTTGGGGAGGGGACAGGGGAGCTATGGCTACACCTTC
- TRBJ2-7 TRBV6-2/TRBV6-3 - CASSYNPGEQYF TGTGCCAGCAGTTACAACCCGGGCGAGCAGTACTTC
- TRBJ2-2 TRBV6-5 TRBD2 CASDLSGAETGELFF TGTGCCAGCGACCTTAGCGGGGCTGAGACCGGGGAGCTGTTTTTT